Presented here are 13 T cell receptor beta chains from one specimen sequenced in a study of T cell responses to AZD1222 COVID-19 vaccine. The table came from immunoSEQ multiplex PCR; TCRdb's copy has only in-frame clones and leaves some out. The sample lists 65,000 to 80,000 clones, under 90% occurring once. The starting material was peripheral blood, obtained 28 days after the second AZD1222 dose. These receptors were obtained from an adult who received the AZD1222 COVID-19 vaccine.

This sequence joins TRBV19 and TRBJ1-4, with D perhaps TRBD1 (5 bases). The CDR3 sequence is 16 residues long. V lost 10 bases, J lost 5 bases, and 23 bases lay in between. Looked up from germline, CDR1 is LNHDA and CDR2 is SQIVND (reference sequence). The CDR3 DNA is TGTGCCACTAGGGGCACAGGCCGCCACGGGAATGAAAAACTGTTTTTT. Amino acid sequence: CATRGTGRHGNEKLFF.

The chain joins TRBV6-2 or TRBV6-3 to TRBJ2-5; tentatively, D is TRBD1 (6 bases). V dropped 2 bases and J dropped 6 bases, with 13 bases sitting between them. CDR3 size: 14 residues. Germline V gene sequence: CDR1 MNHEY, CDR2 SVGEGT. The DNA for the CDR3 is TGTGCCAGCAGTTACCGGACAGAAGAAAAGACCCAGTACTTC. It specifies CASSYRTEEKTQYF.

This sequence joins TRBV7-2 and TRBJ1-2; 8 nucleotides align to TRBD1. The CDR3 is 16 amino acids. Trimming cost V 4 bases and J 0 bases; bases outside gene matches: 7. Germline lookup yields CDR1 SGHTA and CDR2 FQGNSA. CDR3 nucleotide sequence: TGTGCCAGCAGCTCAAGGCAGGGGGCATCTAACTATGGCTACACCTTC. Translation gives CASSSRQGASNYGYTF.

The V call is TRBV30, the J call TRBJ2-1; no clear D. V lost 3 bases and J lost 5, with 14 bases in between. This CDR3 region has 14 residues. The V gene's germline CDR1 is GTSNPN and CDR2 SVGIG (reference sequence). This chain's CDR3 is CAWSTRIPDNEQFF. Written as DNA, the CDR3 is TGTGCCTGGAGCACGAGGATTCCGGACAATGAGCAGTTCTTC.

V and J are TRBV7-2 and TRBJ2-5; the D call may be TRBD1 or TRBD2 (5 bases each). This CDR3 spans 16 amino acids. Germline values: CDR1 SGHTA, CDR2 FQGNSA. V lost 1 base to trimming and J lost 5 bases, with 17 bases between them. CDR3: CASSLGVNRGWETQYF. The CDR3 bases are TGTGCCAGCAGCTTAGGTGTGAACCGGGGCTGGGAGACCCAGTACTTC.

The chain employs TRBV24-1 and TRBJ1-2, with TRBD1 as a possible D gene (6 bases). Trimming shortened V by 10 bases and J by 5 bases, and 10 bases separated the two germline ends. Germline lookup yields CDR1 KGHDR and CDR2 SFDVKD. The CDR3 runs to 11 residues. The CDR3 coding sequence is TGTGCCACGGAAGGGACATATGGCTACACCTTC. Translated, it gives CATEGTYGYTF.

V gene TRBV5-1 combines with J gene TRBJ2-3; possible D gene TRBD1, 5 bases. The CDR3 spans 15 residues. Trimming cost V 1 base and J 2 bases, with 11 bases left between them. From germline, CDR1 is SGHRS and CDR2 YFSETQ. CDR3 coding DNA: TGCGCCAGCAGCTTGCGGACACAAGACACAGATACGCAGTATTTT. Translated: CASSLRTQDTDTQYF.

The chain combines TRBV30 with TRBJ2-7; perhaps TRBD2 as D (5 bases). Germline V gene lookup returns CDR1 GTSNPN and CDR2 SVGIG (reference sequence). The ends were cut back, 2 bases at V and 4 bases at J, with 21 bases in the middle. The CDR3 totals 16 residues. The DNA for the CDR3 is TGTGCCTGGAGTCCCCTAAACGGGGAGTGGGGATACGAGCAGTACTTC. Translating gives CAWSPLNGEWGYEQYF.

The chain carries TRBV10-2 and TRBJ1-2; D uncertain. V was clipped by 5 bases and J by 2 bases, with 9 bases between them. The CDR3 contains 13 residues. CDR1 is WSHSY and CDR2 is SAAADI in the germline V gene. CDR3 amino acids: CASSPDKNYGYTF. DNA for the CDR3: TGCGCCAGCAGTCCCGACAAGAACTATGGCTACACCTTC.

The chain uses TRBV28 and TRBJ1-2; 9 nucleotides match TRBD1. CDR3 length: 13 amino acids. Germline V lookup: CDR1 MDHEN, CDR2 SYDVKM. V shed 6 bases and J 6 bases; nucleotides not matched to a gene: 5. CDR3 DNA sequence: TGTGCCAGCAGCTCTGACAGGGGGAATGGCTACACCTTC. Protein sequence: CASSSDRGNGYTF.

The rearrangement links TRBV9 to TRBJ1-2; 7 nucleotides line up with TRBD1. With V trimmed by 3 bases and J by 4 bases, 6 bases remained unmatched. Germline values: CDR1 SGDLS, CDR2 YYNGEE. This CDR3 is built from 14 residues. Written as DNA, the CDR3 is TGTGCCAGCAGCGAAGGACAGGCGATCTATGGCTACACCTTC. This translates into CASSEGQAIYGYTF.

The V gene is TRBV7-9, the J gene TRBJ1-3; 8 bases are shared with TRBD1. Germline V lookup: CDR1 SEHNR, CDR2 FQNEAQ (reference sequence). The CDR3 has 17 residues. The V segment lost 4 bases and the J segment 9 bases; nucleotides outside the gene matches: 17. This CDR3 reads CASSSAYRDRNLRTIYF. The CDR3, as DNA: TGTGCCAGCAGCTCCGCTTACCGGGACAGGAACCTTCGCACCATATATTTT.

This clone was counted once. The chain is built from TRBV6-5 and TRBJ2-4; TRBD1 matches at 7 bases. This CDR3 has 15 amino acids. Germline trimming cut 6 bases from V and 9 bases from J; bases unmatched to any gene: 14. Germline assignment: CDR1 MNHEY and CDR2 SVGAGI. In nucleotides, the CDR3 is TGTGCCAGCAGCCATAGGGACAGATTTCAGGGCATTCAGTACTTC. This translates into CASSHRDRFQGIQYF.